The next 16 T cell receptor beta chains were all read from a single sample in a study of spatial heterogeneity in lung cancer. MiXCR, run by TCRdb on the 5' RACE reads, gives a single entry per CDR3 protein. The sample carries some 100,000 distinct CDR3 sequences, roughly 12% recorded once. Time point meaning: sample taken at primary tumor resection. In each case, whole RNA from tumor, nontumor lung or frozen PBMC was sequenced unsorted. The material sequenced was PBMCs, taken at surgery. These receptors came from a male donor with early-stage non-small cell lung cancer.

The chain couples TRBV5-1 to TRBJ1-2; D is unresolved. Trimming stripped 0 bases from V and 2 bases from J, with 5 bases between. Germline loops: CDR1 SGHRS, CDR2 YFSETQ. The CDR3 spans 13 residues. The CDR3 sequence: CASSLGENYGYTF. CDR3 sequence (DNA): TGCGCCAGCAGCTTGGGAGAGAACTATGGCTACACCTTC.

The genes are TRBV2 and TRBJ2-5, with unresolved D. The CDR3 runs to 11 residues. With 2 bases removed from V and 5 bases from J, the gap between germline ends came to 3 bases. The germline V gene has CDR1 SNHLY and CDR2 FYNNEI. CDR3: CASSEKETQYF. CDR3 coding DNA: TGTGCCAGCAGTGAAAAGGAGACCCAGTACTTC.

The V and J genes are TRBV27 and TRBJ2-5; 9 positions match TRBD1. V dropped 8 bases and J dropped 5; count of bases not matched to a gene: 12. CDR1 and CDR2 from the germline V gene are MNHEY and SMNVEV (reference sequence). There are 15 residues in the CDR3. For the CDR3, the DNA is TGTGCCAGCTCGAAGTCAGGACAGGGGTATGAGACCCAGTACTTC. Translating gives CASSKSGQGYETQYF.

The chain employs TRBV21-1 and TRBJ2-7; TRBD1, the table's D call, lacks a check against the DNA. TRBV21-1 is deemed a pseudogene. CDR3 size: 12 residues. The CDR3 reads CAMRQDSYEQYF. Here the CDR3 DNA reads TGTGCCATGCGACAGGATAGCTACGAGCAGTACTTC.

The rearrangement joins TRBV20-1 to TRBJ1-2, with D unclear. Germline V gene sequence: CDR1 DFQATT, CDR2 SNEGSKA (reference sequence). The CDR3 is 13 amino acids. V dropped 6 bases and J dropped 8 bases, with 19 bases sitting between them. The CDR3 DNA reads as TGCAGTGCCAAAGGCCGGGGAGAAGGGGGCTACACCTTC. Protein sequence: CSAKGRGEGGYTF.

The chain links TRBV9 to TRBJ1-5, with TRBD1 matching 8 bases. Germline assignment: CDR1 SGDLS and CDR2 YYNGEE. This CDR3 has 14 amino acids. V shed 0 bases, J shed 9 bases, and the junction held 5 bases outside the gene matches. The CDR3 sequence is CASSVAGGRRPQHF. For the CDR3, the DNA is TGTGCCAGCAGCGTAGCAGGGGGCCGGCGGCCCCAGCATTTT.

J is TRBJ2-4 and V is TRBV10-3; 7 bases align to TRBD1. J gave up 3 bases and V 4 bases, and 3 bases lay outside the gene matches. The CDR3 has 14 amino acids. Germline V gene lookup returns CDR1 ENHRY and CDR2 SYGVKD. In nucleotides, the CDR3 is TGTGCCATCAGTGGGGCAGGGGGCAAAAACATTCAGTACTTC. Protein sequence: CAISGAGGKNIQYF.

At least ten counts were recorded for this clonotype. This chain links TRBV20-1 with TRBJ1-5; D possibly corresponds to TRBD1 (6 bases). This CDR3 region has 16 residues. Looked up from germline, CDR1 is DFQATT and CDR2 is SNEGSKA (reference sequence). The V end lost 5 bases, the J end lost 9 bases, and 26 bases lay between the germline ends. In nucleotides, the CDR3 is TGCAGTGCTGACCTAAGGCGGGGGGCAATAGTAGGGCCCCAGCATTTT. It yields the protein CSADLRRGAIVGPQHF.

The chain is built from TRBV29-1 and TRBJ1-2; no definite D call. The CDR3 covers 12 residues. CDR1 and CDR2 from the germline V gene are SQVTM and ANQGSEA. Trimming took off 6 bases at V and 0 bases at J, with 8 bases between the two ends. CDR3 nucleotide sequence: TGCAGCGTGGCTTCAGCTAACTATGGCTACACCTTC. Its translation: CSVASANYGYTF.

This clonotype occurred a few times. The chain carries TRBV6-2 or TRBV6-3 and TRBJ2-2; TRBD2 agrees at 8 bases. This CDR3 comprises 16 residues. V lost 6 bases and J lost 0; bases outside the gene matches: 6. Germline-derived CDR1 and CDR2 are MNHEY and SVGEGT. The CDR3 coding sequence is TGTGCCAGCAGCCGACTAGCGTTCCCGAACACCGGGGAGCTGTTTTTT. Translation gives CASSRLAFPNTGELFF.

This clonotype appeared a few times. The DNA for the CDR3 is TGTGCCAGCAGCTTACAGCGGGGGGATCAAGAGACCCAGTACTTC. Translating it yields CASSLQRGDQETQYF. The chain carries TRBV7-3 and TRBJ2-5, with 9 bases matching TRBD2. The CDR3 length is 15 residues. Losses at the gene ends were 2 bases for V and 2 bases for J; bases not matched to a gene: 3. Germline V gives CDR1 SGHTA, CDR2 FQGTGA.

This clonotype was recorded many times. The V and J genes are TRBV3-1 and TRBJ2-3; TRBD2 agrees at 7 bases. Unmatched junction bases numbered 7, after V lost 4 bases and J lost 0 bases. From germline, CDR1 is LGHDT and CDR2 YNNKEL (reference sequence). The CDR3 contains 16 residues. CDR3 sequence reads: CASSRGKRGSTDTQYF. CDR3 bases: TGTGCCAGCAGCCGCGGGAAGCGGGGTAGCACAGATACGCAGTATTTT.

This clonotype was detected ten times or more. In nucleotides, the CDR3 is TGTGCCAGCAGTTACGTGGGCAGTAACACTGAAGCTTTCTTT. It is translated as CASSYVGSNTEAFF. The chain joins TRBV6-5 to TRBJ1-1; D is uncertain. Germline loops: CDR1 MNHEY, CDR2 SVGAGI. The CDR3 is made up of 14 amino acids. Trimming removed 2 bases from V and 2 bases from J, with 9 bases in between.

This clonotype was observed many times. This chain uses TRBV6-2 or TRBV6-3 with TRBJ2-7; unclear D gene. The CDR3 spans 13 residues. V lost 0 bases to trimming and J lost 3 bases, with 6 bases between them. Per the germline V gene, CDR1 is MNHEY and CDR2 is SVGEGT. The CDR3 sequence: CASSYSASYEQYF. In DNA form, the CDR3 reads TGTGCCAGCAGTTACTCGGCCAGCTACGAGCAGTACTTC.

This clonotype was seen more than once but under ten times. The genes are TRBV4-3 and TRBJ2-2, with 14 nucleotides matching TRBD2. The CDR3 runs 16 residues. Germline V gives CDR1 LGHNA, CDR2 YSLEER. The V gene end was trimmed by 4 bases and the J gene end by 4 bases; junction bases not matched to a gene: 2. CDR3 loop: CASSPGTSGGTGELFF. CDR3 in DNA: TGCGCCAGCAGCCCAGGGACTAGCGGGGGCACCGGGGAGCTGTTTTTT.

The rearrangement links TRBV7-9 to TRBJ2-7; D call uncertain. There are 15 residues in the CDR3. V gave up 2 bases and J gave up 7 bases, with 18 bases separating them. Germline assignment: CDR1 SEHNR and CDR2 FQNEAQ (reference sequence). CDR3 sequence reads: CASSLNDVAMGEQYF. The DNA for the CDR3 is TGTGCCAGCAGCTTAAATGATGTGGCCATGGGGGAGCAGTACTTC.